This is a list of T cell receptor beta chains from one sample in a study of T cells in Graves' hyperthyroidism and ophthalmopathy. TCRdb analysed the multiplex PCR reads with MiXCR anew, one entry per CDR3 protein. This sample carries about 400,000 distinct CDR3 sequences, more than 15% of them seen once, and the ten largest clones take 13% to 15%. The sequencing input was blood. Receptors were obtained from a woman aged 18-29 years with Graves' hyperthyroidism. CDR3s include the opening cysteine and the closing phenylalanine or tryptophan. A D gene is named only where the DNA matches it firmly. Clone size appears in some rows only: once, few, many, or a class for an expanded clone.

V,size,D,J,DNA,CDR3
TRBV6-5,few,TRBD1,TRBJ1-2,TGTGCCAGCAGTTACTCGCCGGGACAGGGGAAAGGCTACACCTTC,CASSYSPGQGKGYTF
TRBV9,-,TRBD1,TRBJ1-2,TGTGCCAGCAGCGTGTCAGGACAGGTCTCGAACTATGGCTACACCTTC,CASSVSGQVSNYGYTF
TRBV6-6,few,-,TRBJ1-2,TGTGCCAGCAGTTACTCCACTGAGCCCCCCTATGGCTACACCTTC,CASSYSTEPPYGYTF
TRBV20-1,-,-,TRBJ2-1,TGCAGTGCTCCTAACTACAATGAGCAGTTCTTC,CSAPNYNEQFF
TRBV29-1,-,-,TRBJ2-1,TGCAGCGTTGAAGCGGGCCTGGATGAGCAGTTCTTC,CSVEAGLDEQFF
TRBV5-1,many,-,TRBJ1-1,TGCGCCAGCAGCTTGGCTCTTGGGATGAACACTGAAGCTTTCTTT,CASSLALGMNTEAFF
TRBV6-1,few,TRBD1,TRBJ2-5,TGTGCCAGCGGACAGGGGTGGCAGTACTTC,CASGQGWQYF
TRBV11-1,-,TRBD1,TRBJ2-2,TGTGCCAGCAGCCCGGGACAGGGTAGTCCCGGGGAGCTGTTTTTT,CASSPGQGSPGELFF
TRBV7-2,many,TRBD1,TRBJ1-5,TGTGCCAGCAGCGCGGACAGGGGGATCAATCAGCCCCAGCATTTT,CASSADRGINQPQHF
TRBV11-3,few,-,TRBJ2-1,TGTGCCAGCAGTCACTCCTCAATGGGGACGAGGCTTAATGAGCAGTTCTTC,CASSHSSMGTRLNEQFF
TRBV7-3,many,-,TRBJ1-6,TGTGCCAGCAGCTTAAATGCACAGGTGTCACCCCTCCACTTT,CASSLNAQVSPLHF
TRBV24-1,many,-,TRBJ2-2,TGTGCCACCAGTGATCCGAACCGGGAGACCGGGGAGCTGTTTTTT,CATSDPNRETGELFF
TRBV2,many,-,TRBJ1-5,TGTGCCAGCAGTGAAGACGGTTTCGGCAATCAGCCCCAGCATTTT,CASSEDGFGNQPQHF
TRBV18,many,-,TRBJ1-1,TGTGCCAGCTCACTACAGGGAGGGGGGTTGAACACTGAAGCTTTCTTT,CASSLQGGGLNTEAFF
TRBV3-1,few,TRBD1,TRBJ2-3,TGTGCCAGCAGCCAAGCCGTGGACAGGTGGACAGATACGCAGTATTTT,CASSQAVDRWTDTQYF
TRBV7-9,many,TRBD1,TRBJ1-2,TGTGCCAGCAGCTTACGGACAGGGTATGGCTACACCTTC,CASSLRTGYGYTF
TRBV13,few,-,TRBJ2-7,TGTGCCAGCAGCCCCCAGACCTACGAGCAGTACTTC,CASSPQTYEQYF
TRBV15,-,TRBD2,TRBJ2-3,TGTGCCACCAGCAGAGGTAGCGGGAGTGGCACAGATACGCAGTATTTT,CATSRGSGSGTDTQYF
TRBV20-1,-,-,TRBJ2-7,TGCAGTGCGCCGGATTGGGAGTACGAGCAGTACTTC,CSAPDWEYEQYF
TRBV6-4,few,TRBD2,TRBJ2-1,TGTGCCAGCAGTCCCCGGACTAGCGGGCGATACAATGAGCAGTTCTTC,CASSPRTSGRYNEQFF
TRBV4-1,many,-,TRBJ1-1,TGCGCCAGCAGCCAAGATCGGACGGTGGGGTCTGAAGCTTTCTTT,CASSQDRTVGSEAFF
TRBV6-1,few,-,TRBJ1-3,TGTGCCAGCAGTGACCTCGGGGGGGGGCTTTTTGGAAACACCATATATTTT,CASSDLGGGLFGNTIYF
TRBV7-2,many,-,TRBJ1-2,TGTGCCAGCAGCGTCGGAGGGGGGCCACTATACGGCTACACCTTC,CASSVGGGPLYGYTF
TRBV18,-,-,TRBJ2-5,TGTGCCAGCTCACCACCTTCTGGACTACAAGAGACCCAGTACTTC,CASSPPSGLQETQYF
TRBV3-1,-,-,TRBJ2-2,TGTGCCAGCAGCCCACCCCTCCCCTTGAACACCGGGGAGCTGTTTTTT,CASSPPLPLNTGELFF
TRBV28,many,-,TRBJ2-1,TGTGCCAGCCACAGGGAGGGGGACAATGAGCAGTTCTTC,CASHREGDNEQFF
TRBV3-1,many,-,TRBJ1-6,TGTGCCAGCAGCCAACTTGGGTCCTCCTATAATTCACCCCTCCACTTT,CASSQLGSSYNSPLHF
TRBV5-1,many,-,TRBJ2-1,TGCGCCAGCAGCATAGGACAGTTTTCCTACAATGAGCAGTTCTTC,CASSIGQFSYNEQFF